These 29 T cell receptor beta chains originate from one sample sequenced in a study of cytomegalovirus exposure and HLA in healthy donors. The PCR ran on 60 Vbeta and 13 Jbeta primers. Here immunoSEQ multiplex PCR was the method, and the copy in TCRdb shows in-frame clones only, minus some. This table holds more than 95,000 clones, about 73% found once. The sample comprised PBMCs. These receptors were taken from a woman in her thirties or forties in good health and CMV-seronegative.

The V gene is TRBV19, the J gene TRBJ2-3, with 7 bases matching TRBD1. CDR1 is LNHDA, CDR2 SQIVND, per germline (reference sequence). Trimming removed 5 bases from V and 2 bases from J; junction bases left unmatched: 7. The CDR3 is made up of 15 amino acids. The CDR3 region is CASSALTGYTDTQYF. The CDR3 region has the DNA TGTGCCAGTAGTGCCCTGACAGGGTACACAGATACGCAGTATTTT.

V is TRBV11-2 and J is TRBJ2-1; D is perhaps TRBD2 (6 bases). The CDR3 runs to 17 residues. Trimming pared 1 base from V and 1 base from J, leaving 14 bases between. The germline CDR1 and CDR2 sequences are SGHAT and FQNNGV. The CDR3 spells CASSLGPGLQSYNEQFF. CDR3 nucleotides: TGTGCCAGCAGCTTAGGACCGGGACTCCAGTCCTACAATGAGCAGTTCTTC.

This chain uses TRBV7-2 with TRBJ2-3; TRBD1 might be the D (5 bases). Deletions cut 2 bases from V and 0 bases from J, with 6 bases between. CDR3 length: 14 amino acids. In germline, CDR1 is SGHTA, CDR2 FQGNSA. The CDR3 DNA reads TGTGCCAGCAGCTTATGGGGCAGCACAGATACGCAGTATTTT. Translating gives CASSLWGSTDTQYF.

The chain joins TRBV6-1 to TRBJ2-7; perhaps TRBD2 as D (6 bases). Germline assignment: CDR1 MNHNS and CDR2 SASEGT. V was cut by 1 base and J by 2 bases, with 9 bases left in between. The CDR3 consists of 14 residues. CDR3 region: CASSEVAGTYEQYF. In nucleotides, the CDR3 is TGTGCCAGCAGTGAAGTGGCGGGAACCTACGAGCAGTACTTC.

V and J are TRBV5-4 and TRBJ2-3; 8 nucleotides align to TRBD2. The V and J ends lost 0 bases and 4 bases, in that order; junction bases with no gene match: 1. The CDR3 has 14 amino acids. Germline values: CDR1 SGHNT, CDR2 YYREEE (reference sequence). CDR3 nucleotides: TGTGCCAGCAGCTTGGGCGGGAGGCCAGATACGCAGTATTTT. Translating it yields CASSLGGRPDTQYF.

CDR3 in DNA: TGTGCCAGCAGTAGACGTCCCCCGCAGGGGGATCAGCCCCAGCATTTT. It is translated as CASSRRPPQGDQPQHF. The chain has TRBV28 and TRBJ1-5, with 7 bases aligning to TRBD1. Germline assignment: CDR1 MDHEN and CDR2 SYDVKM. The V gene end was trimmed by 5 bases and the J gene end by 5 bases; junction bases not matched to a gene: 12. The CDR3 loop spans 16 amino acids. Drawing the rest from reference TRBV28 and TRBJ1-5, the complete variable domain is DVKVTQSSRYLVKRTGEKVFLECVQDMDHENMFWYRQDPGLGLRLIYFSYDVKMKEKGDIPEGYSVSREKKERFSLILESASTNQTSMYLCASSRRPPQGDQPQHFGDGTRLSIL.

Only one count was recorded for this clone. The J gene is TRBJ1-4, the V gene TRBV11-2, with D uncertain. With 6 bases removed from V and 4 bases from J, the gap between germline ends came to 15 bases. CDR1 is SGHAT, CDR2 FQNNGV, per germline. The CDR3 runs to 15 residues. CDR3 protein: CASSSLDLYNEKLFF. CDR3 in DNA: TGTGCCAGCAGTTCCCTGGACTTATATAATGAAAAACTGTTTTTT.

This clone came up a few times. The rearrangement uses TRBV29-1 and TRBJ2-1, with 8 bases lining up with TRBD2. The CDR3 is 17 amino acids. Trimming cost V 6 bases and J 0 bases; bases outside gene matches: 13. Per germline, CDR1 SQVTM and CDR2 ANQGSEA. The CDR3 region has the DNA TGCAGCGTGCGTAAGGCGGGAGGATACCGCTCCTACAATGAGCAGTTCTTC. This translates into CSVRKAGGYRSYNEQFF.

This clone came up once. The rearrangement uses TRBV19 and TRBJ1-1; D is unresolved. Trimming stripped 2 bases from V and 4 bases from J, with 14 bases between. There are 15 residues in the CDR3. Germline CDR1 reads LNHDA; CDR2 reads SQIVND (reference sequence). In DNA, the CDR3 is TGTGCCAGTAGTATAAGGACCGCTCGGGGCACTGAAGCTTTCTTT. Translation gives CASSIRTARGTEAFF.

This chain links TRBV15 with TRBJ2-6; TRBD1 agrees at 7 bases. CDR3 length equals 15 residues. Trimming took 3 bases from V and 5 from J; bases not matched to a gene: 4. Germline CDR1 and CDR2: LNHNV and YYDKDF (reference sequence). This chain's CDR3 is CATSSTTGRANVLTF. CDR3 in DNA: TGTGCCACCAGCAGTACGACAGGGAGGGCCAACGTCCTGACTTTC.

The chain recombines TRBV7-9 with TRBJ2-3; 11 nucleotides agree with TRBD2. This CDR3 has 16 residues. The trim removed 5 bases at V and 1 base at J, leaving 5 bases unmatched. Per germline, CDR1 SEHNR and CDR2 FQNEAQ (reference sequence). For the CDR3, the DNA is TGTGCCAGCAGCCAAGGGACTAGCGGACGCACAGATACGCAGTATTTT. It yields the protein CASSQGTSGRTDTQYF. Supplemented by reference TRBV7-9 and TRBJ2-3, the full variable domain reads DTGVSQNPRHKITKRGQNVTFRCDPISEHNRLYWYRQTLGQGPEFLTYFQNEAQLEKSRLLSDRFSAERPKGSFSTLEIQRTEQGDSAMYLCASSQGTSGRTDTQYFGPGTRLTVL.

The rearrangement links TRBV7-9 to TRBJ1-6; D is perhaps TRBD1 (5 bases). Germline V CDR1 and CDR2: SEHNR, FQNEAQ (reference sequence). V was trimmed by 4 bases and J by 11 bases, leaving 9 bases between them. The CDR3 spans 12 residues. The DNA for the CDR3 is TGTGCCAGCAGCTCCCCGGGGGCACCCCTCCACTTT. This sequence encodes CASSSPGAPLHF. The complete variable domain, with remaining parts taken from reference TRBV7-9 and TRBJ1-6, reads DTGVSQNPRHKITKRGQNVTFRCDPISEHNRLYWYRQTLGQGPEFLTYFQNEAQLEKSRLLSDRFSAERPKGSFSTLEIQRTEQGDSAMYLCASSSPGAPLHFGNGTRLTVT.

Only a few counts were recorded for this clone. The V call is TRBV7-2, the J call TRBJ1-1, with 9 bases lining up with TRBD1. V shed 5 bases, J shed 0 bases, and the junction held 10 bases outside the gene matches. This CDR3 has 17 amino acids. Germline V gives CDR1 SGHTA, CDR2 FQGNSA. CDR3 nucleotides: TGTGCCAGCAGCATTACAGGGACAGGGTGGATGAACACTGAAGCTTTCTTT. As protein: CASSITGTGWMNTEAFF.

This clone was found once. This sequence joins TRBV19 and TRBJ1-5; D unresolved. From germline, CDR1 is LNHDA and CDR2 SQIVND (reference sequence). The CDR3 has 15 amino acids. Trimming cost V 6 bases and J 6 bases, with 18 bases left between them. CDR3: CASRLNSGVSQPQHF. DNA of the CDR3: TGTGCCAGTAGGCTGAACAGCGGCGTCAGTCAGCCCCAGCATTTT.

This clone is a singleton in its sample. The V call is TRBV27, the J call TRBJ1-1; D is unresolved. V was trimmed by 3 bases and J by 4 bases, leaving 15 bases between them. This CDR3 contains 15 residues. Germline lookup yields CDR1 MNHEY and CDR2 SMNVEV (reference sequence). The CDR3 region is CASSLGGLGVTEAFF. The CDR3 DNA sequence: TGTGCCAGCAGTTTGGGAGGGTTAGGCGTCACTGAAGCTTTCTTT.

The gene calls are TRBV9 and TRBJ2-5, with 9 bases fitting TRBD1. Losses at the gene ends were 2 bases for V and 4 bases for J; bases not matched to a gene: 6. Germline CDR1 and CDR2: SGDLS and YYNGEE. The CDR3 is 15 residues long. In DNA, the CDR3 is TGTGCCAGCAGCGTGTCGGGACAGGGTATAGAGACCCAGTACTTC. This encodes CASSVSGQGIETQYF.

CDR3 DNA: TGTGCCAGCAGTTGGGACAGTAAGTTGTCCACAGATACGCAGTATTTT. Residues: CASSWDSKLSTDTQYF. The chain links TRBV28 to TRBJ2-3; TRBD1 agrees at 7 bases. The CDR3 has 16 residues. The J segment lost 2 bases and the V segment lost 4 bases, leaving 9 bases of the junction unmatched. Germline assignment: CDR1 MDHEN and CDR2 SYDVKM.

The chain recombines TRBV28 with TRBJ1-2; 10 nucleotides agree with TRBD1. Germline V gene lookup returns CDR1 MDHEN and CDR2 SYDVKM. Unmatched junction bases numbered 6, after V lost 5 bases and J lost 3 bases. The CDR3 has 15 amino acids. The CDR3 DNA sequence: TGTGCCAGCAGTCCCCAAGGACAGGGGGACTATGGCTACACCTTC. Its translation is CASSPQGQGDYGYTF.

V and J are TRBV28 and TRBJ1-5; tentatively, D is TRBD1 (5 bases). Germline-derived CDR1 and CDR2 are MDHEN and SYDVKM. The CDR3 length is 13 residues. Between the trimmed V and J ends, which lost 2 bases and 5 bases, there was a span of 7 bases. The CDR3 is CASSLIGDQPQHF. As DNA, the CDR3 is TGTGCCAGCAGTTTAATAGGGGATCAGCCCCAGCATTTT.

The chain uses TRBV5-1 and TRBJ2-7, with D possibly matching TRBD1 (6 bases). Germline CDR1 and CDR2: SGHRS and YFSETQ. The V gene lost 3 bases and the J gene lost 4 bases, with 8 bases spanning the gap. The CDR3 consists of 12 residues. The CDR3 region has the DNA TGCGCCAGCAGCTCAGGGGCTTACGAGCAGTACTTC. As protein: CASSSGAYEQYF.

The genes are TRBV5-5 and TRBJ1-2; possibly TRBD1 for D (5 bases). CDR1 and CDR2 from the germline V gene are SGHKS and YYEKEE (reference sequence). This CDR3 comprises 15 residues. V lost 3 bases, J lost 4 bases, and 16 bases lay in between. The CDR3 DNA reads TGTGCCAGCAGCTGGGGGGTAGGCCTTGGCTATGGCTACACCTTC. It yields the protein CASSWGVGLGYGYTF.

The rearrangement links TRBV18 to TRBJ1-1, with 9 bases matching TRBD1. The CDR3 totals 16 residues. Losses at the gene ends were 0 bases for V and 0 bases for J; bases not matched to a gene: 2. CDR1 KGHSH and CDR2 LQKENI come from the germline V gene. The CDR3 nucleotides read TGTGCCAGCTCACCACCGGGACAGGGTATGAACACTGAAGCTTTCTTT. Translation: CASSPPGQGMNTEAFF.

The DNA for the CDR3 is TGCGCCAGCAGCTTATCAGGGGCGGATACTGAAGCTTTCTTT. This sequence encodes CASSLSGADTEAFF. The gene calls are TRBV5-1 and TRBJ1-1; a possible D gene is TRBD1 (6 bases). Germline CDR1 SGHRS, CDR2 YFSETQ. This CDR3 region has 14 residues. V was clipped by 2 bases and J by 5 bases, with 13 bases between them.

This clone has a single count. The rearrangement joins TRBV28 to TRBJ2-7; TRBD2 matches at 14 bases. J lost 6 bases, V lost 6 bases, and 7 bases had no gene match. This CDR3 has 15 residues. CDR1 and CDR2 from the germline V gene are MDHEN and SYDVKM. CDR3 region: CASRGGLAGASEQYF. Written as DNA, the CDR3 is TGTGCCAGCAGGGGGGGACTAGCGGGAGCAAGCGAGCAGTACTTC.

CDR3 sequence (DNA): TGTGCCAGCAGTACGCCCGGGACAGGGTTCCGCTACGAGCAGTACTTC. Residues: CASSTPGTGFRYEQYF. The chain uses TRBV28 and TRBJ2-7, with TRBD1 matching 9 bases. This CDR3 region has 16 residues. Unmatched junction bases numbered 11, after V lost 5 bases and J lost 3 bases. CDR1 MDHEN and CDR2 SYDVKM come from the germline V gene.

The V call is TRBV28, the J call TRBJ2-5; possible D gene TRBD2, 5 bases. Germline CDR1 is MDHEN and CDR2 is SYDVKM. This CDR3 has 16 residues. V was pared by 10 bases and J by 2 bases, with 23 bases between. The CDR3 sequence is CATRPFVGVYQETQYF. CDR3 in DNA: TGTGCCACCCGACCGTTTGTGGGAGTTTATCAAGAGACCCAGTACTTC.

The V call is TRBV27, the J call TRBJ2-7, with a possible D match to TRBD2 (7 bases). CDR1 and CDR2 from the germline V gene are MNHEY and SMNVEV (reference sequence). The CDR3 is made up of 15 amino acids. V was pared by 6 bases and J by 5 bases, with 20 bases between. CDR3 sequence: CASRELGGGVHEQYF. In nucleotides, the CDR3 is TGTGCCAGCAGAGAGTTAGGGGGAGGGGTACACGAGCAGTACTTC.

The chain has TRBV28 and TRBJ2-7, with a possible D match to TRBD1 (6 bases). The V end was cut by 6 bases, the J end by 0 bases, with 15 bases between. Germline V gene sequence: CDR1 MDHEN, CDR2 SYDVKM. This CDR3 region has 15 residues. The CDR3 region has the DNA TGTGCCAGCAGCCGAGCCGACAGGACCTCCTACGAGCAGTACTTC. Amino acids: CASSRADRTSYEQYF.

This chain links TRBV27 with TRBJ2-7; possibly TRBD1 for D (5 bases). Germline assignment: CDR1 MNHEY and CDR2 SMNVEV (reference sequence). This CDR3 spans 13 amino acids. Deletions cut 5 bases from V and 3 bases from J, with 11 bases between. The DNA for the CDR3 is TGTGCCAGCAGTCTAGGGGAAGTCTACGAGCAGTACTTC. Its protein product is CASSLGEVYEQYF.